These 27 T cell receptor beta chains came from one sample sequenced in a study of shared clonotypes between healthy human individuals. Sequencing used immunoSEQ multiplex PCR; TCRdb keeps in-frame clones, though not all of them. The repertoire holds 400,000 to 600,000 clones, with approximately 95% as singletons. The sequencing sample was made of naive CD4+ T cells sorted from blood. Subset of the sample: CD45RA+ positively selected. The receptors shown here come from a woman aged 25 to 39 in good health.

V is TRBV28 and J is TRBJ1-2, with 7 nucleotides matching TRBD1. Germline CDR1 and CDR2: MDHEN and SYDVKM. The V segment lost 5 bases and the J segment 3 bases; nucleotides outside the gene matches: 9. The CDR3 has 15 residues. CDR3 in amino acids: CASSTRGGTDYGYTF. The DNA for the CDR3 is TGTGCCAGCAGTACCCGGGGAGGGACAGACTATGGCTACACCTTC.

Details on this clone: Other nucleotide sequences in the sample specify the same CDR3. The CDR3 sequence: CASSLPGQGNYGYTF. The CDR3 nucleotides are TGTGCCAGCAGTTTACCCGGACAGGGAAACTATGGCTACACCTTC. The chain employs TRBV28 and TRBJ1-2; 8 bases are shared with TRBD1. Germline trimming cut 2 bases from V and 2 bases from J; bases unmatched to any gene: 4. The CDR3 extends over 15 amino acids. Germline V gene sequence: CDR1 MDHEN, CDR2 SYDVKM.

The chain recombines TRBV28 with TRBJ2-2; 10 bases are a match to TRBD1. Germline V gene data show CDR1 as MDHEN and CDR2 as SYDVKM. This CDR3 region has 17 residues. J lost 6 bases, V lost 5 bases, and 12 bases had no gene match. The CDR3 spells CASSPYRDRGRPGELFF. The CDR3 coding sequence is TGTGCCAGCAGTCCTTACCGAGACAGGGGGCGCCCCGGGGAGCTGTTTTTT.

The rearrangement joins TRBV9 to TRBJ2-3; D gene ambiguous. From germline, CDR1 is SGDLS and CDR2 YYNGEE. This CDR3 is built from 16 residues. V lost 7 bases, J lost 0 bases, and 18 bases lay in between. Here the CDR3 reads CASGVLSSGSTDTQYF. The CDR3 DNA reads as TGTGCCAGCGGAGTCCTAAGTTCGGGTAGCACAGATACGCAGTATTTT.

The chain uses TRBV10-3 and TRBJ1-1; a weak D match, TRBD1 (5 bases). Per germline, CDR1 ENHRY and CDR2 SYGVKD. Trimming left V 6 bases short and J 1 base short, with 15 bases between. CDR3 length equals 15 residues. As DNA, the CDR3 is TGTGCCATCAGCGCGTTATCCGGGGGGAACACTGAAGCTTTCTTT. It is translated as CAISALSGGNTEAFF.

The gene calls are TRBV10-1 and TRBJ1-1, with D unresolved. Trimming shortened V by 6 bases and J by 5 bases, and 13 bases separated the two germline ends. Germline loops: CDR1 WNHNN, CDR2 SYGVQD (reference sequence). The CDR3 runs to 13 residues. CDR3 amino acids: CASSNRMGTEAFF. The CDR3 nucleotides are TGCGCCAGCAGCAATCGGATGGGGACTGAAGCTTTCTTT.

This clone was seen a single time. The chain recombines TRBV27 with TRBJ2-7; D ambiguous. CDR1 MNHEY and CDR2 SMNVEV come from the germline V gene (reference sequence). The V and J ends lost 6 bases and 6 bases respectively, with 9 bases between them. There are 11 residues in the CDR3. CDR3 protein: CASSPLPEQYF. CDR3 sequence (DNA): TGTGCCAGCAGCCCTTTACCCGAGCAGTACTTC.

The rearrangement links TRBV27 to TRBJ1-2; TRBD1 might be the D (6 bases). V lost 4 bases and J lost 5, with 17 bases in between. The CDR3 extends over 15 amino acids. Looked up from germline, CDR1 is MNHEY and CDR2 is SMNVEV (reference sequence). The CDR3 sequence: CASSSLGGGSYGYTF. The CDR3, as DNA: TGTGCCAGCAGTTCCCTCGGCGGGGGCTCGTATGGCTACACCTTC.

In its sample, this clone was seen once. The genes are TRBV7-9 and TRBJ2-1, with TRBD2 as a possible D gene (5 bases). This CDR3 is 14 amino acids long. The germline V gene has CDR1 SEHNR and CDR2 FQNEAQ (reference sequence). The germline V and J ends were trimmed by 7 bases and 5 bases, with 15 bases remaining between them. CDR3 in DNA: TGTGCCAGCACCCCCCGGGGTGCGAACAATGAGCAGTTCTTC. The encoded protein is CASTPRGANNEQFF. The complete variable domain, with remaining parts taken from reference TRBV7-9 and TRBJ2-1, reads DTGVSQNPRHKITKRGQNVTFRCDPISEHNRLYWYRQTLGQGPEFLTYFQNEAQLEKSRLLSDRFSAERPKGSFSTLEIQRTEQGDSAMYLCASTPRGANNEQFFGPGTRLTVL.

The chain couples TRBV30 to TRBJ1-5, with D maybe TRBD1 (5 bases). In germline, CDR1 is GTSNPN, CDR2 SVGIG (reference sequence). The CDR3 length is 12 residues. V was clipped by 2 bases and J by 9 bases, with 11 bases between them. The CDR3, as DNA: TGTGCCTGGAGTTACGCGGGGGGGCCCCAGCATTTT. Protein product: CAWSYAGGPQHF.

V gene TRBV14 combines with J gene TRBJ1-2; no reliable D call. Germline loops: CDR1 SGHDN, CDR2 FVKESK. The germline V and J ends were trimmed by 2 bases and 8 bases, with 21 bases remaining between them. CDR3 size: 16 residues. CDR3 amino acids: CASSQSLGRSMRGYTF. For the CDR3, the DNA is TGTGCCAGCAGCCAAAGCCTTGGACGGTCGATGAGAGGCTACACCTTC. The full variable domain, in which reference TRBV14 and TRBJ1-2 provide the parts outside the CDR3, is EAGVTQFPSHSVIEKGQTVTLRCDPISGHDNLYWYRRVMGKEIKFLLHFVKESKQDESGMPNNRFLAERTGGTYSTLKVQPAELEDSGVYFCASSQSLGRSMRGYTFGSGTRLTVV.

The genes are TRBV7-2 and TRBJ2-2; D gene unclear. The germline gives CDR1 SGHTA, CDR2 FQGNSA. The CDR3 sequence is 15 residues long. V dropped 5 bases and J dropped 4 bases, with 14 bases sitting between them. CDR3 protein: CASSLFPTSTGELFF. The CDR3 DNA follows: TGTGCCAGCAGCCTATTCCCCACTTCCACCGGGGAGCTGTTTTTT.

The rearrangement links TRBV5-1 to TRBJ2-1; weak D call: TRBD2 (6 bases). Germline V gene data show CDR1 as SGHRS and CDR2 as YFSETQ. The CDR3 has 16 residues. V dropped 3 bases and J dropped 7 bases, with 20 bases sitting between them. CDR3 coding DNA: TGCGCCAGCAGCTGGATGTATAGCGGCGCTACAAATGAGCAGTTCTTC. This encodes CASSWMYSGATNEQFF.

The genes are TRBV7-9 and TRBJ2-1, with D possibly being TRBD1 (5 bases). The CDR3 is 15 residues long. Germline V gene lookup returns CDR1 SEHNR and CDR2 FQNEAQ (reference sequence). V was pared by 2 bases and J by 7 bases, with 15 bases between. Here the CDR3 reads CASSLKRGVWNEQFF. The CDR3 DNA is TGTGCCAGCAGCTTAAAAAGGGGCGTCTGGAATGAGCAGTTCTTC.

The rearrangement joins TRBV9 to TRBJ2-1; TRBD1 agrees at 9 bases. CDR1 and CDR2 from the germline V gene are SGDLS and YYNGEE. CDR3 length: 14 amino acids. Germline trimming cut 3 bases from V and 3 bases from J; bases unmatched to any gene: 1. The CDR3 DNA is TGTGCCAGCAGCGGGGGACAGGGCTACAATGAGCAGTTCTTC. Its translation: CASSGGQGYNEQFF.

The chain has TRBV5-1 and TRBJ2-7; D remains ambiguous. Trimming removed 0 bases from V and 6 bases from J, with 10 bases in between. This CDR3 is 13 amino acids long. Looked up from germline, CDR1 is SGHRS and CDR2 is YFSETQ. CDR3 DNA sequence: TGCGCCAGCAGCTTGGGTGGGTTCGGCGAGCAGTACTTC. Amino acids: CASSLGGFGEQYF.

This chain uses TRBV19 with TRBJ2-6, with a tentative D call TRBD1 (5 bases). Germline V CDR1 and CDR2: LNHDA, SQIVND (reference sequence). Trimming stripped 9 bases from V and 3 bases from J, with 15 bases between. There are 15 residues in the CDR3. The CDR3 reads CASKKGVSGANVLTF. In DNA form, the CDR3 reads TGTGCCAGCAAAAAAGGGGTTAGTGGGGCCAACGTCCTGACTTTC.

This rearrangement joins TRBV9 to TRBJ2-7, with 9 bases lining up with TRBD1. After removal of 4 bases from V and 4 bases from J, the junction contained 6 bases not matched to a gene. Germline assignment: CDR1 SGDLS and CDR2 YYNGEE. The CDR3 has 14 residues. This CDR3 reads CASSPGTGLYEQYF. CDR3 in DNA: TGTGCCAGCAGCCCCGGGACAGGGTTGTACGAGCAGTACTTC.

The J gene is TRBJ2-5, the V gene TRBV29-1, with D perhaps TRBD2 (5 bases). TRBJ2-7 matches the DNA end more closely, so the J call is doubtful. This CDR3 has 12 amino acids. Germline assignment: CDR1 SQVTM and CDR2 ANQGSEA. The CDR3 coding sequence is TGCAGCGTCGGAGGTGGCAGTTACGAGCAGTACTTC. Translated, it gives CSVGGGSYEQYF.

The chain is built from TRBV11-2 and TRBJ1-1; tentatively, D is TRBD1 (6 bases). Germline CDR1 is SGHAT and CDR2 is FQNNGV. V was pared by 1 base and J by 5 bases, with 14 bases between. CDR3 length equals 15 residues. The CDR3 region has the DNA TGTGCCAGCAGCTTAGTGTCCCGGGGGCGGACTGAAGCTTTCTTT. Protein sequence: CASSLVSRGRTEAFF.

J is TRBJ2-2 and V is TRBV28; a possible D gene is TRBD1 (5 bases). V was clipped by 2 bases and J by 3 bases, with 16 bases between them. The CDR3 length is 17 residues. Germline V CDR1 and CDR2: MDHEN, SYDVKM. CDR3: CASSLRRQGVYTGELFF. CDR3 nucleotides: TGTGCCAGCAGTTTAAGAAGGCAGGGCGTGTACACCGGGGAGCTGTTTTTT. The whole variable domain, remainder taken from reference TRBV28 and TRBJ2-2, is DVKVTQSSRYLVKRTGEKVFLECVQDMDHENMFWYRQDPGLGLRLIYFSYDVKMKEKGDIPEGYSVSREKKERFSLILESASTNQTSMYLCASSLRRQGVYTGELFFGEGSRLTVL.

This clone was picked up one time. V usage is TRBV5-4 and J usage is TRBJ1-1, with D perhaps TRBD1 (5 bases). This CDR3 has 13 amino acids. Germline CDR1 reads SGHNT; CDR2 reads YYREEE (reference sequence). V gave up 4 bases and J gave up 3 bases, with 10 bases separating them. Here the CDR3 reads CASSRDRHTEAFF. CDR3 in DNA: TGTGCCAGCAGCCGGGACCGCCACACTGAAGCTTTCTTT.

J is TRBJ2-7 and V is TRBV9; no definite D call. The V and J ends lost 0 bases and 7 bases respectively, with 17 bases between them. The germline V gene has CDR1 SGDLS and CDR2 YYNGEE. This CDR3 has 15 amino acids. This chain's CDR3 is CASSVAPEPVGEQYF. As DNA, the CDR3 is TGTGCCAGCAGCGTAGCTCCGGAGCCCGTGGGGGAGCAGTACTTC.

The genes are TRBV15 and TRBJ2-3, with no clear D. V was trimmed by 5 bases and J by 0 bases, leaving 9 bases between them. The germline gives CDR1 LNHNV, CDR2 YYDKDF (reference sequence). The CDR3 is 14 residues long. The CDR3 reads CATSWVGSTDTQYF. The CDR3 DNA is TGTGCCACCAGCTGGGTCGGCAGCACAGATACGCAGTATTTT.

This sequence joins TRBV13 and TRBJ2-2; unclear D gene. V shed 8 bases and J shed 6 bases, with 16 bases lying between them. Germline V CDR1 and CDR2: PRHDT, FYEKMQ (reference sequence). The CDR3 totals 14 residues. The CDR3 coding sequence is TGTGCCAGCCGGAAGGTAGGGAATGCCGGGGAGCTGTTTTTT. Translation gives CASRKVGNAGELFF.

As for this clone: Different DNA sequences within this sample yield the same CDR3. The genes are TRBV19 and TRBJ1-5, with 8 nucleotides matching TRBD1. The CDR3 extends over 15 amino acids. Losses at the gene ends were 0 bases for V and 4 bases for J; bases not matched to a gene: 2. Germline V gene data show CDR1 as LNHDA and CDR2 as SQIVND (reference sequence). CDR3 in amino acids: CASSIDRGRNQPQHF. Written as DNA, the CDR3 is TGTGCCAGTAGTATAGACAGGGGGCGAAATCAGCCCCAGCATTTT.

V and J are TRBV6-5 and TRBJ1-1, with 11 bases identical to TRBD1. Germline CDR1 reads MNHEY; CDR2 reads SVGAGI. The CDR3 loop spans 15 amino acids. V was clipped by 4 bases and J by 5 bases; unmatched bases: 6. The CDR3 reads CASSSDRGPSTEAFF. The CDR3 DNA sequence: TGTGCCAGCAGTTCGGACAGGGGGCCGAGTACTGAAGCTTTCTTT.